The text below deals with one TCR beta chain. No antigen is known for it. The V gene's germline CDR1 is SQVTM and CDR2 ANQGSEA. V was clipped by 2 bases and J by 4 bases, with 11 bases between them. The CDR3 has 13 residues. This entry is derived from a study of cytomegalovirus exposure and HLA in healthy donors. Study results and limitations: In vitro experiments confirmed that three CMV-associated chains were specific for CMV antigens.

Produced via immunoSEQ multiplex PCR; TCRdb's table is partial and in-frame only. Among about 200,000 clones listed, 88% were seen once. The sample was PBMCs. The chain is built from TRBV29-1 and TRBJ1-1, with D possibly matching TRBD1 (5 bases). The sequence was collected from a woman under 30 in good health and CMV-seronegative. CDR3 sequence (DNA): TGCAGCGTTGAACAGGGAGGAGGCACTGAAGCTTTCTTT. As protein: CSVEQGGGTEAFF.